This T cell receptor beta chain derives from a study of control samples from healthy donors and cancer patients. The method was immunoSEQ multiplex PCR; TCRdb's version includes in-frame clones alone and lacks a portion of them. The sample includes roughly 150,000 clones, 92% of them seen just once. V gave up 6 bases and J gave up 5 bases, with 17 bases separating them. The CDR3 loop spans 15 amino acids. Germline CDR1 reads LNHNV; CDR2 reads YYDKDF (reference sequence). Sequenced material: blood. The sequence came from a woman in her twenties or thirties in good health. The V gene is TRBV15, the J gene TRBJ1-3; D ambiguous. CDR3: CATRERATLRNTIYF. CDR3 DNA: TGTGCCACCAGAGAAAGGGCCACACTACGAAACACCATATATTTT.